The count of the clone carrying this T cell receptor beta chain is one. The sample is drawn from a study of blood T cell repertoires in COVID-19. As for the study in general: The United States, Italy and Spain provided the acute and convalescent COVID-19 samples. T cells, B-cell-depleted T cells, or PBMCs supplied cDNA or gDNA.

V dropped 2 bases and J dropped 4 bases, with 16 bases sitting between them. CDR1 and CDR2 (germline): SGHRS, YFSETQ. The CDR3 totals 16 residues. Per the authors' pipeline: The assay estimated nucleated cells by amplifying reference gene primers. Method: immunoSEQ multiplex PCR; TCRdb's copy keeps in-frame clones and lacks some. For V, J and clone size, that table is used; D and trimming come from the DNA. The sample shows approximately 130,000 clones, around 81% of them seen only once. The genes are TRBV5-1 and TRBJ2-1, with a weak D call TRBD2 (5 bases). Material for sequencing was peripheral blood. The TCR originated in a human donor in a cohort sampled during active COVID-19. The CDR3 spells CASSFGVVGSYNEQFF. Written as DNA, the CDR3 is TGCGCCAGCAGCTTTGGAGTAGTGGGGAGTTACAATGAGCAGTTCTTC.